This T cell receptor (beta chain) was profiled in a study of blood T cell repertoires in COVID-19. Libraries were prepared by immunoSEQ multiplex PCR; TCRdb keeps only in-frame clonotypes and omits some of them. The sample records hundreds of thousands of clones, approximately 80% being singletons. The source of this sequence is an elderly woman with COVID-19, enrolled during active disease. The sequenced material came from peripheral blood.

DNA of the CDR3: TGTGCCAGCAGTGAATGGAGGTACGGCCAAACCGGGGAGCTGTTTTTT. Translated, it gives CASSEWRYGQTGELFF. J is TRBJ2-2 and V is TRBV25-1; tentative D call: TRBD2 (5 bases). This CDR3 has 16 residues. The germline V gene encodes CDR1 MGHDK and CDR2 SYGVNS. Trimming removed 1 base at V and 5 bases at J, with 14 bases between.